This TCR beta chain was profiled in a study of identical twins. The cDNA had a unique molecular identifier and a template-switch universal primer site. TCRdb re-derived calls from the 5' RACE reads in MiXCR, one entry per CDR3 protein. The table has 570,000 or so distinct CDR3 sequences, approximately 10% seen once. This clonotype showed up just a few times. This CDR3 has 12 residues. The germline gives CDR1 MGHRA, CDR2 YSYEKL. The V and J ends lost 0 bases and 8 bases respectively, with 7 bases between them. The sample was also linked to a second study, of yellow fever vaccine responses in identical twins.

This TCR was recovered from a woman in her late teens or twenties in good health. The J gene is TRBJ1-2, the V gene TRBV4-1; no clear D gene. The material sequenced was PBMCs. The chain's CDR3 is CASSQDQYGYTF. In nucleotides, the CDR3 is TGCGCCAGCAGCCAAGATCAGTACGGCTACACCTTC.